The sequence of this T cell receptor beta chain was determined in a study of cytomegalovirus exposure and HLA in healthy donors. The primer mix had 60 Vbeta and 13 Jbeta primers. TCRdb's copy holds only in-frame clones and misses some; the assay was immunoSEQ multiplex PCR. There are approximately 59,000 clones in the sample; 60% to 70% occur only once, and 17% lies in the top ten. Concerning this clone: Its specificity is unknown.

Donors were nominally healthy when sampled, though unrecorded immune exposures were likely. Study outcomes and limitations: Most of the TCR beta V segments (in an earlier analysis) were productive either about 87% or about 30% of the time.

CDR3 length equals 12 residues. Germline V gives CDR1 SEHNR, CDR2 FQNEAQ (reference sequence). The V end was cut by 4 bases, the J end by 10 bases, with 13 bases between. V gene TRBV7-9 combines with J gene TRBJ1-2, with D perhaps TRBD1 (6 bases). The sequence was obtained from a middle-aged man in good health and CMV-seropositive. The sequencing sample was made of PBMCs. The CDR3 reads CASSYNRDTYTF. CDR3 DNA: TGTGCCAGCAGCTACAACCGGGACACCTACACCTTC. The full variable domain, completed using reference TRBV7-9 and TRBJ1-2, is DTGVSQNPRHKITKRGQNVTFRCDPISEHNRLYWYRQTLGQGPEFLTYFQNEAQLEKSRLLSDRFSAERPKGSFSTLEIQRTEQGDSAMYLCASSYNRDTYTFGSGTRLTVV.